This TCR beta chain was documented in a study of T cells in Graves' hyperthyroidism and ophthalmopathy. Study results and limitations: Among thyroid clonotypes expanded above 0.001, most also appeared in blood. Onset of ophthalmopathy came a median 6.5 months after the model predicted it.

Concerning this clonotype: What it recognizes is unknown.

TCR beta CDR3 sequences were amplified from RNA transcripts. HTBI primers were employed in a first-round RT-PCR of the TCR CDR3. From the multiplex PCR reads, TCRdb called clonotypes with MiXCR, one entry per CDR3 protein. The sample holds hundreds of thousands of distinct CDR3 sequences, about 45% seen once. The CDR3 runs 13 residues. V gave up 8 bases and J gave up 1 base, with 14 bases separating them. From germline, CDR1 is SQVTM and CDR2 ANQGSEA. The V call is TRBV29-1, the J call TRBJ2-5; maybe TRBD2 (5 bases). The sequence was obtained from an adult man with Graves' disease, either hyperthyroidism or ophthalmopathy (not recorded which). Sequencing was carried out using peripheral blood or thyroid tissue (not recorded which). The CDR3 DNA reads TGCAGCCAAGGAGGACCTAGCCAAGAGACCCAGTACTTC. This encodes CSQGGPSQETQYF.